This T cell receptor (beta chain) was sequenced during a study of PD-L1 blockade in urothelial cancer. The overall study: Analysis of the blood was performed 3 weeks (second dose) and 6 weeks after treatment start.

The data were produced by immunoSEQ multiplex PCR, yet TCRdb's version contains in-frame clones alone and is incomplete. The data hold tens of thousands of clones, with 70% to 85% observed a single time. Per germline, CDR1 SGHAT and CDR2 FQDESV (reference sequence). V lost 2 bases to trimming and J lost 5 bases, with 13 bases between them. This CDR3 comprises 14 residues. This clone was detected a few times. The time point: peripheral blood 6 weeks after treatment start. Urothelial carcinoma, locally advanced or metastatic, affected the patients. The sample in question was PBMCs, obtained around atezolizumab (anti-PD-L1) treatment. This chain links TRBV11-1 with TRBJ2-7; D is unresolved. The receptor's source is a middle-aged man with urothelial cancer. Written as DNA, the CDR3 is TGTGCCAGCAGCTTATACTGGCTAGGCAACGAGCAGTACTTC. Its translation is CASSLYWLGNEQYF.